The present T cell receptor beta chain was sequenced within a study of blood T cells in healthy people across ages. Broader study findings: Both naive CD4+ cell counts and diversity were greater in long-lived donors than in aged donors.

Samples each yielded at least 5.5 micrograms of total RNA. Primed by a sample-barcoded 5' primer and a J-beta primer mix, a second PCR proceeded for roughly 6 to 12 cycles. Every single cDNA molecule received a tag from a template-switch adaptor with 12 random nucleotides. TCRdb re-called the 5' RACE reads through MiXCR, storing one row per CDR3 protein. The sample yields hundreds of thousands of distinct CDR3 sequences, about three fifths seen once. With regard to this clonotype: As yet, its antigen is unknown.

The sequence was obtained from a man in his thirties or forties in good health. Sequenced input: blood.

The CDR3 loop is CASSFAGTGYNEQFF. The CDR3 DNA reads TGTGCCAGCAGCTTCGCGGGGACCGGCTACAATGAGCAGTTCTTC. V and J are TRBV11-2 and TRBJ2-1; maybe TRBD2 (6 bases). V lost 3 bases to trimming and J lost 3 bases, with 12 bases between them. Germline assignment: CDR1 SGHAT and CDR2 FQNNGV. The CDR3 extends over 15 amino acids.